One sample yielded the 10 T cell receptor beta chains listed below, sequenced in a study of CD8+ T cells in alopecia areata. cDNA reverse transcribed from extracted RNA served as the sequencing template. TCRdb's table, derived via immunoSEQ multiplex PCR, lists solely in-frame clones and lacks some. The sample yields around 290,000 clones, without any singletons. Cutaneous lymph node cells were pooled, and they were sorted using CD4, CD8alpha, NKG2D, NKG2ACE and other markers. Specimen: CD4+ T cells sorted from a lymph node. The receptors originated from a C3H/HeJ mouse with alopecia areata. Strain haplotype (MHC): H2-k.

This clone has a handful of counts. Germline and genes here are mouse. The read halts 4 residues ahead of the CDR3 end, with the missing end drawn from the germline J gene. V usage is TRBV1 and J usage is TRBJ2-7; no reliable D call. Trimming took 0 bases from V and 3 from J, leaving 9 bases between them. The CDR3 sequence is 14 residues long. Germline CDR1 NSQYPW, CDR2 LRSPGD (reference sequence). CDR3 bases read: TGCACCTGCAGTGCAGATAACAGAATCTAT. Translated: CTCSADNRIY. The whole CDR3 sequence is CTCSADNRIYEQYF. Full variable domain (remainder filled in from reference TRBV1 and TRBJ2-7): VTLLEQNPRWRLVPRGQAVNLRCILKNSQYPWMSWYQQDLQKQLQWLFTLRSPGDKEVKSLPGADYLATRVTDTELRLQVANMSQGRTLYCTCSADNRIYEQYFGPGTRLTVL.

A remark on this clone: Gene names and germline refer to mouse. The read halts 4 residues ahead of the CDR3 end, with the missing end drawn from the germline J gene. The chain recombines TRBV16 with TRBJ1-1; TRBD1 agrees at 8 bases. The CDR3 sequence is 13 residues long. The junction had 2 bases not matched to a gene; V was cut back by 7 bases and J by 1 base. Per the germline V gene, CDR1 is SGHSA and CDR2 is FRNQAP. The CDR3 spells CASNGTGNTEVFF. The DNA read from the CDR3 is TGTGCAAGCAACGGGACAGGGAACACA.

This clone was counted a few times. Any gene name here is a mouse gene name. Read coverage stops 4 residues before the CDR3 terminus; the germline J gene supplies the remainder. This chain joins TRBV1 and TRBJ2-3; 7 nucleotides align to TRBD1. Losses at the gene ends were 4 bases for V and 0 bases for J; bases not matched to a gene: 1. CDR1 is NSQYPW, CDR2 LRSPGD, per germline (reference sequence). The CDR3 is made up of 14 amino acids. The CDR3 sequence is CTCSVGQSAETLYF. The covered CDR3 bases are TGCACCTGCAGTGTGGGACAGAGTGCAGAA.

This clone was recorded a few times. Gene names denote mouse genes. The read is 4 residues too short to cover the CDR3 end, so that end is filled in from the germline J gene. V gene TRBV29 combines with J gene TRBJ2-5; TRBD2 is a possible D gene (6 bases). This CDR3 spans 14 amino acids. The V end lost 2 bases, the J end lost 1 base, and 7 bases lay between the germline ends. Per the germline V gene, CDR1 is MSHET and CDR2 is SYDVDS. Partial CDR3 DNA: TGTGCTAGCAGTTTACGGGGGGACCAAGAC. This sequence encodes CASSLRGDQD. The entire CDR3 protein is CASSLRGDQDTQYF. Filled out from reference TRBV29 and TRBJ2-5, the complete variable domain reads DMKVTQMPRYLIKRMGENVLLECGQDMSHETMYWYRQDPGLGLQLIYISYDVDSNSEGDIPKGYRVSRKKREHFSLILDSAKTNQTSVYFCASSLRGDQDTQYFGPGTRLLVL.

In the case of this clone: Gene names and germline refer to mouse. The observed sequence ends 4 residues before the CDR3 terminus, with the missing tail filled in from the germline J gene. The chain links TRBV13-3 to TRBJ1-1; TRBD1 agrees at 7 bases. In germline, CDR1 is NNHDY, CDR2 SYVADS. The CDR3 contains 13 residues. The sequenced part of the CDR3 DNA is TGTGCCAGCAGTACTCCGGGACAGACA. It specifies CASSTPGQT. The whole CDR3 protein is CASSTPGQTEVFF.

For this clone: Gene labels here are mouse ones. The read ends 4 residues shy of where the CDR3 ends; the end is completed using the germline J gene. The sample holds other DNA sequences that translate to the same CDR3. The chain joins TRBV13-1 to TRBJ2-3; 7 bases are shared with TRBD2. Looked up from germline, CDR1 is NSHNY and CDR2 is SYGAGN. This CDR3 contains 15 residues. V lost 3 bases and J lost 0; bases outside the gene matches: 4. Incomplete CDR3 DNA: TGTGCCAGCAGTGTGACTGGGTTTAGTGCAGAA. Translated: CASSVTGFSAE. The whole CDR3 protein reads CASSVTGFSAETLYF.

This clone has more than one count but fewer than ten. Genes and germline come from the mouse. The read stops 4 residues short of the end of the CDR3; the missing end is completed from the germline J gene. Distinct nucleotide sequences in the sample also encode this CDR3. This rearrangement joins TRBV19 to TRBJ1-1; D might be TRBD1 (6 bases). V lost 2 bases to trimming and J lost 3 bases, with 11 bases between them. The CDR3 is made up of 14 amino acids. CDR1 and CDR2 from the germline V gene are FNHDT and SITEND (reference sequence). CDR3 DNA (partial): TGTGCCAGCAGTATCGGGGGGCGCGACACA. This encodes CASSIGGRDT. The full CDR3 sequence reads CASSIGGRDTEVFF.

This clone turned up a few times. The gene names here belong to mouse. The read ends 4 residues early relative to the CDR3; the germline J gene fills the gap. Other DNA sequences in the sample encode the same CDR3. The gene calls are TRBV19 and TRBJ2-3; 10 bases are shared with TRBD1. The CDR3 contains 15 residues. After removal of 5 bases from V and 3 bases from J, the junction contained 6 bases not matched to a gene. Germline CDR1 is FNHDT and CDR2 is SITEND (reference sequence). Incomplete CDR3 DNA: TGTGCCAGCAGCCCTCGGGACAGGGGAGCAGAA. Its protein product is CASSPRDRGAE. The whole CDR3 protein reads CASSPRDRGAETLYF. The full variable domain, its missing parts supplied by reference TRBV19 and TRBJ2-3, is GGIITQTPKFLIGQEGQKLTLKCQQNFNHDTMYWYRQDSGKGLRLIYYSITENDLQKGDLSEGYDASREKKSSFSLTVTSAQKNEMAVFLCASSPRDRGAETLYFGSGTRLTVL.

This clone was seen a handful of times. Gene names and germline refer to mouse. CDR3 in amino acids: CASSGGLTSAETLYF. The DNA read from the CDR3 is TGTGCCAGCAGTGGCGGACTGACTAGTGCAGAA. This chain joins TRBV13-1 and TRBJ2-3; D might be TRBD2 (6 bases). The read ends 4 residues shy of where the CDR3 ends; the end is completed using the germline J gene. CDR1 and CDR2 (germline): NSHNY, SYGAGN. Deletions cut 3 bases from V and 0 bases from J, with 11 bases between. This CDR3 has 15 amino acids.

Points on this clone: The gene names given are mouse names. Read coverage stops 4 residues before the CDR3 terminus; the germline J gene supplies the remainder. The chain recombines TRBV13-1 with TRBJ2-7; the match to TRBD1 covers 11 bases. CDR3 length: 15 amino acids. Germline loops: CDR1 NSHNY, CDR2 SYGAGN. J lost 3 bases, V lost 1 base, and 3 bases had no gene match. The sequenced CDR3 bases are TGTGCCAGCAGTGATCGGGACAGGGGGGTCTAT. This translates into CASSDRDRGVY. The full CDR3 sequence reads CASSDRDRGVYEQYF.